The T cell receptor beta chain under discussion was sequenced for a study of neurological immune-mediated disorders. Whole-study findings and limits: Phylogenetic grouping placed 18 of 34 multiple sclerosis patients' repertoires in one related-CDR3 cluster, a possible signature.

Synthesis of cDNA was accomplished via 5'RACE employing 10-nucleotide random UMIs. TCRdb reprocessed the 5' RACE reads with MiXCR, giving one entry per CDR3 protein. There are 20,000 to 30,000 distinct CDR3 sequences in the sample; more than 2% occur only once, and over 2% lies in the top ten. Unsorted libraries were generated from 2 million PBMCs held at -80 degrees C. At least ten counts were recorded for this clonotype. Its antigen is not identified. The TCR originated in a woman aged 45-65 years with multiple sclerosis. Input material: PBMCs.

The CDR3 nucleotides read TGCGCCAGCAGCCCACGGACCTATCCAGATACGCAGTATTTT. Its protein is CASSPRTYPDTQYF. The J gene is TRBJ2-3, the V gene TRBV5-1; D is ambiguous. The V and J ends lost 4 bases and 4 bases respectively, with 13 bases between them. The germline V gene encodes CDR1 SGHRS and CDR2 YFSETQ. The CDR3 contains 14 residues.